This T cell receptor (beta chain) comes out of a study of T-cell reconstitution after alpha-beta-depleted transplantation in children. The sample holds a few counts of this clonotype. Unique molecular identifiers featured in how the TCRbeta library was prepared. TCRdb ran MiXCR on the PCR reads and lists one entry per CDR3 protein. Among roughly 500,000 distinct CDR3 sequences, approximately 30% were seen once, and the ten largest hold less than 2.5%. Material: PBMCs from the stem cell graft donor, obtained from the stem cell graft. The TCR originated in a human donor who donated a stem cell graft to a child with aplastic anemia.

This CDR3 reads CSARGTGARMTQYF. The CDR3 DNA sequence: TGCAGTGCTAGAGGTACCGGGGCAAGAATGACCCAGTACTTC. This rearrangement joins TRBV20-1 to TRBJ2-5; D tentatively reads TRBD1 or TRBD2 (5 bases each). The germline V gene encodes CDR1 DFQATT and CDR2 SNEGSKA (reference sequence). The CDR3 loop spans 14 amino acids. V dropped 1 base and J dropped 7 bases, with 16 bases sitting between them.